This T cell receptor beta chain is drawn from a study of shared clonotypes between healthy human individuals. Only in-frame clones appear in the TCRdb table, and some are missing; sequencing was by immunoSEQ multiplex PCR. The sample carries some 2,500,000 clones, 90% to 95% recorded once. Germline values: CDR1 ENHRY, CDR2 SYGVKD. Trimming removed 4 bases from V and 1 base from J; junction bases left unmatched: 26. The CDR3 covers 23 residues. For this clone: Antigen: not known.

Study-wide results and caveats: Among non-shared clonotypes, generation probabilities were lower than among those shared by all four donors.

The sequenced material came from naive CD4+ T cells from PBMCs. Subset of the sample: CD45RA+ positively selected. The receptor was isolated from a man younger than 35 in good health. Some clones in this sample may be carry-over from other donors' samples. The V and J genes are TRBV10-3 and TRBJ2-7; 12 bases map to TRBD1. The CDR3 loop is CAISATPGQGAPERIAGSYEQYF. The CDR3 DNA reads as TGTGCCATCAGTGCCACGCCGGGACAGGGGGCTCCCGAACGAATAGCGGGATCCTACGAGCAGTACTTC.